This note documents a single T cell receptor (beta chain) sequence. These data come from a study of T cell responses to AZD1222 COVID-19 vaccine. This CDR3 is 15 amino acids long. The V segment lost 4 bases and the J segment 5 bases; nucleotides outside the gene matches: 10. Germline assignment: CDR1 MNHEY and CDR2 SMNVEV (reference sequence). Assay: immunoSEQ multiplex PCR; the TCRdb copy retains only in-frame clones and omits some. The table lists around 120,000 clones, over 80% of them singletons. Source: peripheral blood, taken on day 0 of AZD1222 vaccination. The chain uses TRBV27 and TRBJ1-1; TRBD1 agrees at 7 bases. This receptor was taken from an adult in good health. In DNA form, the CDR3 reads TGTGCCAGCAGTTCCACTCTGACAGGGTGGACTGAAGCTTTCTTT. It encodes CASSSTLTGWTEAFF.